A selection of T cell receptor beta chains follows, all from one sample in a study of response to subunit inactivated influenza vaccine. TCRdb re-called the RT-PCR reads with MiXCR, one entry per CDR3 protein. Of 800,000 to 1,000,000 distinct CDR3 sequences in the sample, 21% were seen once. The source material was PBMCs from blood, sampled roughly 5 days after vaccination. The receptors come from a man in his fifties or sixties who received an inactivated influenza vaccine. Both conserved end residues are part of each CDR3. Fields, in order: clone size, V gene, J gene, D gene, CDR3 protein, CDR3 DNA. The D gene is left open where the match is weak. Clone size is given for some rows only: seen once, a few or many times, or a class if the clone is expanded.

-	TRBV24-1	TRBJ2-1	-	CATSATRSSYNEQFF	TGTGCCACCAGTGCCACCAGGAGCTCCTACAATGAGCAGTTCTTC
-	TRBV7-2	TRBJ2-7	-	CASSLEPGLYEQYF	TGTGCCAGCAGCTTGGAACCGGGACTCTACGAGCAGTACTTC
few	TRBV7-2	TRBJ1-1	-	CASSLGPGSTEAFF	TGTGCCAGCAGCTTAGGCCCAGGGAGCACTGAAGCTTTCTTT
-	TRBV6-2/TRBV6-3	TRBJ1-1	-	CASSSHSLEDTEAFF	TGTGCCAGCAGTTCCCATTCCCTTGAAGACACTGAAGCTTTCTTT
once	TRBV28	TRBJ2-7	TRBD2	CASSFSGTSGSSYEQYF	TGTGCCAGCAGTTTCTCCGGGACTAGCGGCTCCTCCTACGAGCAGTACTTC
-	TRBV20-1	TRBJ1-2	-	CRVTGSSYGYTF	TGCAGAGTAACAGGATCGAGCTATGGCTACACCTTC
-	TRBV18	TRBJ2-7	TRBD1	CASSPAGQGTYEQYF	TGTGCCAGCTCACCCGCGGGACAGGGGACCTACGAGCAGTACTTC
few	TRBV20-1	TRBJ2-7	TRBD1	CSASRTGYYYEQYF	TGCAGTGCTAGCAGGACAGGGTATTATTACGAGCAGTACTTC
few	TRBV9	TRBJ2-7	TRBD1	CASSGPGTGVEQYF	TGTGCCAGCAGCGGCCCCGGGACAGGGGTCGAGCAGTACTTC
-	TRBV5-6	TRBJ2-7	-	CASSLDQPGAYEQYF	TGTGCCAGCAGCTTGGACCAACCAGGGGCCTACGAGCAGTACTTC
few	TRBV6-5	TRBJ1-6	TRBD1	CASSYSTTGGSPLHF	TGTGCCAGCAGTTACTCGACTACAGGGGGATCACCCCTCCACTTT
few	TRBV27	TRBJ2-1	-	CASTPWGSYNEQFF	TGTGCCAGCACCCCATGGGGAAGCTACAATGAGCAGTTCTTC
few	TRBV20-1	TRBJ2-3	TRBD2	CSARPREREDTQYF	TGCAGTGCTAGGCCGCGGGAGAGAGAAGATACGCAGTATTTT
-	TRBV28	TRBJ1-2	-	CASSLNKGLGGYTF	TGTGCCAGCAGTTTAAATAAGGGGCTAGGGGGCTACACCTTC
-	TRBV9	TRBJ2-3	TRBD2	CASSVVPSGGTDTQYF	TGTGCCAGCAGCGTAGTCCCTAGCGGAGGCACAGATACGCAGTATTTT
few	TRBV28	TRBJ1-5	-	CASSPPAASAQHF	TGTGCCAGCAGTCCCCCCGCGGCGTCTGCCCAGCATTTT